A selection of T cell receptor beta chains follows, all from one sample in a study of vaccination effects on CD4 cells after COVID-19. The assay was immunoSEQ multiplex PCR, and TCRdb's table has in-frame clones only and misses some. The profile shows about 47,000 clones, roughly three quarters of them singletons. Their antigen targets remain unknown. The sample in question was CD4+ T cells from PBMCs cultured without peptide, obtained before COVID-19 vaccination. These receptors all come from a human donor who had a prior SARS-CoV-2 infection. The CDR3 runs from the conserved cysteine through the conserved F or W. D genes are given only for firm matches. For some rows the clone size is stated as once, few or many, or as a class when expanded; others skip it.

>-|TRBD1|TRBV11-3|TRBJ2-3
CASSLYRGVHTQYF
TGTGCCAGCAGCTTGTACAGGGGTGTACATACGCAGTATTTT
>-|TRBD1|TRBV5-1|TRBJ2-5
CASSLGDSPGTQYF
TGCGCCAGCAGCTTGGGGGACAGCCCCGGGACCCAGTACTTC
>-|-|TRBV25-1|TRBJ1-2
CASSELGRLYGYTF
TGTGCCAGCAGTGAGCTGGGCCGACTCTATGGCTACACCTTC
>-|-|TRBV6-2/TRBV6-3|TRBJ1-5
CASSIAGEGGSQPQHF
TGTGCCAGCAGTATCGCTGGTGAGGGAGGAAGTCAGCCCCAGCATTTT
>-|-|TRBV5-1|TRBJ2-7
CASSRQGSGYEQYF
TGCGCCAGCAGCCGTCAGGGGTCAGGCTACGAGCAGTACTTC
>-|-|TRBV4-3|TRBJ1-2
CASSQDGDFYGYTF
TGCGCCAGCAGCCAAGACGGGGACTTCTATGGCTACACCTTC
>-|-|TRBV4-1|TRBJ2-7
CASSQVSGQDDEQYF
TGCGCCAGCAGCCAAGTGTCGGGCCAGGACGACGAGCAGTACTTC
>-|-|TRBV5-1|TRBJ2-5
CASKGGTETQYF
TGCGCCAGCAAGGGGGGCACGGAGACCCAGTACTTC
>few|TRBD1|TRBV15|TRBJ1-4
CATSADRVEEKLFF
TGTGCCACCAGCGCGGACAGGGTTGAGGAAAAACTGTTTTTT
>-|-|TRBV5-1|TRBJ2-3
CASGESSWEDTQYF
TGCGCCAGTGGGGAATCTAGCTGGGAGGATACGCAGTATTTT
>-|-|TRBV5-1|TRBJ1-6
CASSQGNIPTISYNSPLHF
TGCGCCAGCAGCCAAGGTAACATCCCGACTATCTCCTATAATTCACCCCTCCACTTT